This TCR beta chain was found in a study of shared clonotypes between healthy human individuals. Notes on the study in general: In contrast to clonotypes shared by all four donors, non-shared clonotypes had lower generation probabilities. Among donors, clonotype sharing was expected to be affected by sequencing depth. Only blood was sampled, and tissue TCR repertoires likely differ from blood ones.

In regard to this clone: No antigen is known for it.

Repertoires were generated with immunoSEQ multiplex PCR, while TCRdb's copy carries only in-frame clones and drops some. Of 2 million to 2.5 million clones detected, almost 96% appear once; the ten largest clones hold roughly 0.13%. Germline V lookup: CDR1 MNHEY, CDR2 SVGAGI. The CDR3 has 15 residues. V gave up 6 bases and J gave up 5 bases; unmatched junction bases: 7. This sequence originates from a man between 18 and 35 years old in good health. Sequencing was done on a sample of naive CD4+ T cells sorted from blood. Documented subset: CD45RA+ positively selected. The rearrangement links TRBV6-5 to TRBJ2-7; 13 bases line up with TRBD2. In nucleotides, the CDR3 is TGTGCCAGCAGGACCCCGGGACTAGCGGGAAACGAGCAGTACTTC. This codes for CASRTPGLAGNEQYF.